The clone carrying this T cell receptor (beta chain) showed up just a few times. The antigen remains unidentified. These data belong to a study of vaccination and CD4 T cells after COVID-19. In the study overall: Blood was drawn a median around 71 days post second dose, range 14 to 241. Cells received overlapping spike peptides from SARS-CoV-2, HCoV-NL63, HCoV-OC43 and HCoV-229E as stimulation. General study findings and limits: Spike mono-reactivity held for 304 of 307 vaccine-specific clones in convalescent patients.

The treatment is: roughly 10-day PBMC culture with coronavirus spike peptide pools or control peptides (ViraFEST assay). Germline CDR1 DFQATT, CDR2 SNEGSKA (reference sequence). The CDR3 is 14 residues long. The trim removed 3 bases at V and 5 bases at J, leaving 6 bases unmatched. The assay that was used to sequence DNA from cultured CD4+ T cells was the Oncomine TCR Beta short-read assay. Investigators obtained genomic DNA by extraction from cultured CD4+ T cells. TCRdb passed the PCR reads through MiXCR, listing each CDR3 protein once. The data contain fewer than 15,000 distinct CDR3 sequences, 45% to 70% of them seen just once; the ten biggest clones take up roughly 15%.

This chain uses TRBV20-1 with TRBJ2-5; 10 bases map to TRBD2. The sequencing sample was made of CD4+ T cells from blood, cultured in vitro. The source is a human donor who had recovered from COVID-19. In DNA, the CDR3 is TGCAGTGCTAGTCGGACTAGCGGACTCGAGACCCAGTACTTC. This encodes CSASRTSGLETQYF.